A selection of T cell receptor beta chains follows, all from one sample in a study of human CD8 memory T cell subsets. Using the 5' RACE reads, TCRdb records one entry per CDR3 protein without DNA. This sample's table reports about 5,500 distinct CDR3 sequences. The specimen was CD8+ T cells from PBMCs. The receptors originated from a human donor in good health. CDR3s include the opening cysteine and the closing phenylalanine or tryptophan. Clone size is not always given. Where it is, it says once, few, many or a class for expanded clones.

v_gene,abundance,j_gene,CDR3aa
TRBV10-3,.,TRBJ2-2,CAISETSEIGGELFF
TRBV3-1,.,TRBJ2-7,CASSTIAGGDYEQYF
TRBV13,.,TRBJ2-4,CASSFPTEENIQYF
TRBV7-8,medium-sized,TRBJ2-3,CASSVDRGGRDTQYF
TRBV29-1,.,TRBJ2-1,CSVEDLVPIAGEGYNEQFF
TRBV11-2,medium-sized,TRBJ2-3,CASSSFYTGARQYF
TRBV28,.,TRBJ1-5,CASSPYSNQPQHF
TRBV6-6,medium-sized,TRBJ2-3,CASLAGAADTQYF
TRBV11-2,.,TRBJ2-1,CASSLGGGTYNEQFF
TRBV9,large,TRBJ1-1,CASSVDVNTEAFF
TRBV20-1,.,TRBJ2-3,CSSGGDTRTDTQYF
TRBV2,.,TRBJ2-1,CARQGGGDNEQFF
TRBV23-1,.,TRBJ2-7,CASSPDRSGGIPYEQYF
TRBV4-2,.,TRBJ2-7,CASSLRQGARDEQYF
TRBV5-6,.,TRBJ2-7,CASSSPSETGYEQYF
TRBV1,.,TRBJ1-5,CTSSQDSGGCQPQHF
TRBV28,.,TRBJ2-7,CASRMQGTSYEQYF
TRBV25-1,.,TRBJ2-7,CASSDGRGAEQYF
TRBV7-2,hyperexpanded,TRBJ2-1,CASSFGSGAYNEQFF
TRBV6-2/TRBV6-3,.,TRBJ1-5,CASSRYYSGNQPQHF
TRBV9,.,TRBJ1-1,CASSPPSGTEAFF
TRBV13,.,TRBJ2-1,CASSPGTGRGYNEQFF
TRBV7-8,.,TRBJ2-1,CASSLVSGGLYNEQFF
TRBV20-1,.,TRBJ2-7,CSARDSGTTTYEQYF
TRBV2,.,TRBJ2-5,CASAPTGVETQYF
TRBV9,.,TRBJ2-7,CASSVGDSPLGEQYF
TRBV15,.,TRBJ1-2,CATSRDYSGTDYGYTF
TRBV25-1,.,TRBJ2-7,CASSEFSGNSYEQYF
TRBV5-5,medium-sized,TRBJ1-1,CASSRGLVEAFF
TRBV7-2,medium-sized,TRBJ1-5,CASSVAPVGNQPQHF
TRBV7-9,.,TRBJ2-7,CASSLIGSPEQYF